Presented here are 21 T cell receptor beta chains from one specimen sequenced in a study of regulatory T cells in long-lasting Graves disease. Regarding time point: persistent/refractory GD, antithyroid drugs over 5 years with positive TRAb. Preparation of the TCR library used RNA extracted from PBMCs. Arm-PCR of CDR3 regions and iRepertoire HTBI primers were used to build TCR beta libraries. TCRdb recomputed calls from the multiplex PCR reads with MiXCR, one row per CDR3 protein. The sample consists of hundreds of thousands of distinct CDR3 sequences, about 30% of them appearing once. Sequencing used peripheral blood mononuclear cells (PBMCs), obtained when the disease was refractory, from a patient treated with antithyroid drugs. The origin of the receptors is a female donor with Graves disease.

This clonotype was seen just once. A much larger clone sits a single nucleotide away, making a read error possible. V and J are TRBV7-3 and TRBJ1-1, with 7 positions matching TRBD1. The CDR3 has 12 amino acids. J was trimmed by 10 bases and V by 6 bases; bases with no gene match: 8. CDR1 is SGHTA, CDR2 FQGTGA, per germline. CDR3 DNA: TGTGCCAGCAGAGATGACAGGGTTATAGCTTTCTTT. Translated, it gives CASRDDRVIAFF.

The CDR3 sequence: CASSHSTGVDYGYTF. CDR3 DNA sequence: TGTGCCAGCAGTCACTCGACAGGGGTCGACTATGGCTACACCTTC. The chain uses TRBV27 and TRBJ1-2; 8 nucleotides align to TRBD1. The germline gives CDR1 MNHEY, CDR2 SMNVEV (reference sequence). This CDR3 comprises 15 residues. V dropped 5 bases and J dropped 3; count of bases not matched to a gene: 8.

This clonotype was seen at least ten times. The chain carries TRBV29-1 and TRBJ1-2; 8 bases are a match to TRBD1. The J segment lost 5 bases and the V segment lost 7 bases, leaving 6 bases of the junction unmatched. Germline assignment: CDR1 SQVTM and CDR2 ANQGSEA. The CDR3 is 12 residues long. In nucleotides, the CDR3 is TGCAGCGCAACAGGGGGAGAGTATGGCTACACCTTC. This sequence encodes CSATGGEYGYTF.

This clonotype was observed a few times. In nucleotides, the CDR3 is TGTGCCAGCAGTTACTCGCTCTCGGGTTCGGACACCATATATTTT. It translates to CASSYSLSGSDTIYF. The chain recombines TRBV6-2 or TRBV6-3 with TRBJ1-3, with unresolved D. V lost 0 bases, J lost 8 bases, and 14 bases lay in between. Germline V lookup: CDR1 MNHEY, CDR2 SVGEGT. The CDR3 totals 15 residues.

A few counts support this clonotype. The chain is built from TRBV20-1 and TRBJ2-5; possible D gene TRBD2, 6 bases. The ends were cut back, 3 bases at V and 5 bases at J, with 13 bases in the middle. The CDR3 sequence is 13 residues long. The germline CDR1 and CDR2 sequences are DFQATT and SNEGSKA (reference sequence). The CDR3 bases are TGCAGTGCTAGTCGCGGAGCGGGTGAGACCCAGTACTTC. This codes for CSASRGAGETQYF.

The chain recombines TRBV20-1 with TRBJ1-5; D gene uncertain. V was pared by 0 bases and J by 1 base, with 7 bases between. The V gene's germline CDR1 is DFQATT and CDR2 SNEGSKA (reference sequence). The CDR3 runs 14 residues. The CDR3 coding sequence is TGCAGTGCTAGAGATCCGGAGAGCAATCAGCCCCAGCATTTT. Protein: CSARDPESNQPQHF.

This clonotype was recorded many times. The chain employs TRBV12-3 or TRBV12-4 and TRBJ1-1; D gene uncertain. V was pared by 3 bases and J by 4 bases, with 6 bases between. The CDR3 covers 12 residues. The CDR3 DNA reads as TGTGCCAGCAGTTTGTACGGCACTGAAGCTTTCTTT. Protein: CASSLYGTEAFF.

CDR3 nucleotide sequence: TGCGCCAGCCGCTCTGGGGCAGGGGTTTACGAGCAGTACTTC. As protein: CASRSGAGVYEQYF. The chain uses TRBV5-1 and TRBJ2-7; a weak D match, TRBD1 (6 bases). CDR3 length: 14 amino acids. The V end lost 7 bases, the J end lost 4 bases, and 18 bases lay between the germline ends. Germline lookup yields CDR1 SGHRS and CDR2 YFSETQ.

This clonotype was seen a few times. The CDR3, as DNA: TGTGCCAGTAGTACCCCCAAAACCGGGTCGAAGGCTGGCTACACCTTC. Translated: CASSTPKTGSKAGYTF. V gene TRBV19 combines with J gene TRBJ1-2, with D unresolved. The CDR3 is made up of 16 amino acids. With 4 bases removed from V and 7 bases from J, the gap between germline ends came to 22 bases. Germline lookup yields CDR1 LNHDA and CDR2 SQIVND (reference sequence).

Concerning this clonotype: No conserved phenylalanine or tryptophan is present at the end of the CDR3, so a read error is the likely explanation. The rearrangement uses TRBV5-1 and TRBJ1-1, with D perhaps TRBD1 (6 bases). The CDR3 has 15 residues. Germline assignment: CDR1 SGHRS and CDR2 YFSETQ. Trimming shortened V by 4 bases and J by 10 bases, and 23 bases separated the two germline ends. CDR3 sequence (DNA): TGCGCCAGCAGCACAGTGACAGGTCAAAACAACGGAGCTTTCTCT. This translates into CASSTVTGQNNGAFS.

The chain links TRBV19 to TRBJ1-4, with 8 bases aligning to TRBD1. V was clipped by 6 bases and J by 7 bases; unmatched bases: 10. CDR1 and CDR2 from the germline V gene are LNHDA and SQIVND (reference sequence). There are 15 residues in the CDR3. The CDR3 protein is CASSTRTGRAEKLFF. Here the CDR3 DNA reads TGTGCCAGTAGCACACGGACAGGGCGGGCTGAAAAACTGTTTTTT.

This chain joins TRBV5-5 and TRBJ1-2; D is perhaps TRBD1 (5 bases). Trimming pared 4 bases from V and 3 bases from J, leaving 19 bases between. Germline V CDR1 and CDR2: SGHKS, YYEKEE (reference sequence). The CDR3 spans 16 residues. The DNA for the CDR3 is TGTGCCAGCAGCACCCCGGGCGGCCAGGGCCACTATGGCTACACCTTC. This encodes CASSTPGGQGHYGYTF.

This clonotype was found a few times. The J gene is TRBJ1-2, the V gene TRBV20-1; 7 nucleotides line up with TRBD1. The ends lost 5 bases at V and 4 bases at J; junction bases unmatched: 10. The CDR3 contains 14 residues. Germline V CDR1 and CDR2: DFQATT, SNEGSKA (reference sequence). This CDR3 is CSASKGDSTYGYTF. CDR3 DNA sequence: TGCAGTGCTTCCAAGGGGGACAGCACCTATGGCTACACCTTC.

This clonotype was seen more than once but under ten times. This chain links TRBV6-5 with TRBJ1-2; D is possibly TRBD1 (5 bases). Between the trimmed V and J ends, which lost 2 bases and 1 base, there was a span of 14 bases. This CDR3 region has 16 residues. Germline assignment: CDR1 MNHEY and CDR2 SVGAGI. CDR3 region: CASSYRDPRVNYGYTF. In DNA, the CDR3 is TGTGCCAGCAGTTACCGCGATCCCAGGGTTAACTATGGCTACACCTTC.

The V call is TRBV6-2 or TRBV6-3, the J call TRBJ2-1; D call uncertain. Per the germline V gene, CDR1 is MNHEY and CDR2 is SVGEGT. The CDR3 is 13 residues long. The ends were cut back, 6 bases at V and 4 bases at J, with 10 bases in the middle. The CDR3 nucleotides are TGTGCCAGCAGGCGAGACGGATACAATGAGCAGTTCTTC. It encodes CASRRDGYNEQFF.

The table lists this clonotype with a few counts. The J gene is TRBJ2-7, the V gene TRBV28; D might be TRBD2 (5 bases). V lost 6 bases and J lost 5, with 14 bases in between. This CDR3 contains 13 residues. Germline-derived CDR1 and CDR2 are MDHEN and SYDVKM. CDR3 bases: TGTGCCAGCAGAAGGACTGAGGCCCACGAGCAGTACTTC. Its protein is CASRRTEAHEQYF.

V is TRBV20-1 and J is TRBJ1-2; possible D gene TRBD1, 6 bases. Germline assignment: CDR1 DFQATT and CDR2 SNEGSKA (reference sequence). The V end lost 3 bases, the J end lost 4 bases, and 15 bases lay between the germline ends. This CDR3 has 14 amino acids. The CDR3 here is CSARTDSLGYGYTF. The CDR3 DNA follows: TGCAGTGCTAGGACGGACAGCCTGGGCTATGGCTACACCTTC.

This clonotype was detected many times. The CDR3 spells CASSVQGQPQHF. The DNA of the CDR3 is TGTGCCAGCAGTGTGCAGGGACAGCCCCAGCATTTT. This chain links TRBV6-1 with TRBJ1-5; weak D call: TRBD1 (5 bases). CDR3 length: 12 residues. Trimming removed 4 bases from V and 7 bases from J, with 8 bases in between. Looked up from germline, CDR1 is MNHNS and CDR2 is SASEGT.

In the case of this clonotype: One base away lies a much larger clone, so this may be a sequencing read error. The J gene is TRBJ1-6, the V gene TRBV6-6; no firm D call. This CDR3 has 14 residues. Between the trimmed V and J ends, which lost 0 bases and 7 bases, there was a span of 7 bases. CDR1 and CDR2 (germline): MNHNY, SVGAGI (reference sequence). In DNA form, the CDR3 reads TGTGCCAGCAGTTACTCGCGTGGCAATTCACCCCTCCACTTT. This sequence encodes CASSYSRGNSPLHF.

There are many counts of this clonotype. The rearrangement links TRBV27 to TRBJ1-2; D is undetermined. Per the germline V gene, CDR1 is MNHEY and CDR2 is SMNVEV (reference sequence). This CDR3 is 13 amino acids long. The V and J ends lost 7 bases and 7 bases respectively, with 16 bases between them. The CDR3 reads CASTGRGLIGYTF. The CDR3 DNA reads TGTGCCAGCACCGGACGGGGTTTAATTGGCTACACCTTC.

In the case of this clonotype: A much bigger clone sits one base away, suggesting this may be a read error. The chain carries TRBV7-9 and TRBJ2-5; unclear D gene. Germline CDR1 and CDR2: SEHNR and FQNEAQ (reference sequence). There are 14 residues in the CDR3. CDR3 nucleotide sequence: TGTGCCAGCAACTTAGCCCAGGTTGCAGAGACCCAGTACTTC. It yields the protein CASNLAQVAETQYF.